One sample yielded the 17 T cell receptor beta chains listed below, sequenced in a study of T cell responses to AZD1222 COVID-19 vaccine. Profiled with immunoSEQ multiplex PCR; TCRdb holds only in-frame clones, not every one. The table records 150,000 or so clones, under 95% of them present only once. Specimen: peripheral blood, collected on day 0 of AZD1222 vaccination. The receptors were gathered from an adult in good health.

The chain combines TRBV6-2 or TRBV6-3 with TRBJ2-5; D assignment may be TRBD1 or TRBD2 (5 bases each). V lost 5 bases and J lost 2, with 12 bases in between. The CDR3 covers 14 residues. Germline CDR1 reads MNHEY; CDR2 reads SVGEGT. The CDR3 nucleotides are TGTGCCAGCAGTATTGGGACGGTTCAAGAGACCCAGTACTTC. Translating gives CASSIGTVQETQYF.

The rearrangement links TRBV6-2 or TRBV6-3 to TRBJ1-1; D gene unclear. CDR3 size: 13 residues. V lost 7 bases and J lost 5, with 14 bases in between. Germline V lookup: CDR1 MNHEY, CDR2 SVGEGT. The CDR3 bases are TGTGCCAGCACCCCCATCGAGGGAACTGAAGCTTTCTTT. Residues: CASTPIEGTEAFF.

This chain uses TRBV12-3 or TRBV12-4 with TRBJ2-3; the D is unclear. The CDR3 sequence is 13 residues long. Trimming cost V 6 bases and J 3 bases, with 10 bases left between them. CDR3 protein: CASSPTTTDTQYF. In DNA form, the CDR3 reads TGTGCCAGCAGCCCCACAACGACAGATACGCAGTATTTT.

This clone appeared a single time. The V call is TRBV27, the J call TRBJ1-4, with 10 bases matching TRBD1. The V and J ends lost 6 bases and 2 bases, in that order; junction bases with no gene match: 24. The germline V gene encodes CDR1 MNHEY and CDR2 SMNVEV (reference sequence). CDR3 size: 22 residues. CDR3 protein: CASSFGPTGGLAGLGTNEKLFF. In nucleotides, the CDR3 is TGTGCCAGCAGCTTCGGACCGACAGGGGGCTTGGCGGGGTTGGGTACTAATGAAAAACTGTTTTTT.

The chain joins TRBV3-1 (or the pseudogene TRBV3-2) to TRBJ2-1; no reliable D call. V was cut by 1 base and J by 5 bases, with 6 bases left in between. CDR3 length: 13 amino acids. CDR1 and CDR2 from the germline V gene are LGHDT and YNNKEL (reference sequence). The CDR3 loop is CASSQVRNNEQFF. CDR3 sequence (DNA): TGTGCCAGCAGCCAAGTACGCAACAATGAGCAGTTCTTC.

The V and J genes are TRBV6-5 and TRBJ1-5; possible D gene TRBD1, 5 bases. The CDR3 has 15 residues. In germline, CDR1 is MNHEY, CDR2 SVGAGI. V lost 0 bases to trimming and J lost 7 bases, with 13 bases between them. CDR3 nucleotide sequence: TGTGCCAGCAGTTACTCGAGGGATCGGGGCCAGCCCCAGCATTTT. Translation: CASSYSRDRGQPQHF.

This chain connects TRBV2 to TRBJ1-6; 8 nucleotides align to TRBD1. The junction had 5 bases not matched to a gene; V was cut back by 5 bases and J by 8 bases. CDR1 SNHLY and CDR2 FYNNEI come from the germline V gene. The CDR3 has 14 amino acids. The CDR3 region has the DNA TGTGCCAGCAGTACGGGACAGGCCGATTCACCCCTCCACTTT. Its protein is CASSTGQADSPLHF.

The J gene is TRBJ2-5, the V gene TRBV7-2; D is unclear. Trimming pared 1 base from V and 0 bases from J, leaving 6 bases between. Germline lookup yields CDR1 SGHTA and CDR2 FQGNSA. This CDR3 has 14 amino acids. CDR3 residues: CASSLGTYQETQYF. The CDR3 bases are TGTGCCAGCAGCTTAGGAACCTACCAAGAGACCCAGTACTTC.

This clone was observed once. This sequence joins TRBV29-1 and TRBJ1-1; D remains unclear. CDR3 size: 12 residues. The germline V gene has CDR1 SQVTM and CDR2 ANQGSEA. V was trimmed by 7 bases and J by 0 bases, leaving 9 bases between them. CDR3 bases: TGCAGCGCCGAGGGCCTGAACACTGAAGCTTTCTTT. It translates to CSAEGLNTEAFF.

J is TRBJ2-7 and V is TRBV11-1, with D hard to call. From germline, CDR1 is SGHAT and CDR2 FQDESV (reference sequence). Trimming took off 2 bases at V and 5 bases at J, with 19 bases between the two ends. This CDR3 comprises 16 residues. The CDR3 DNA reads TGTGCCAGCAGCTTACCCGCGGACGCATCTTTTAACGAGCAGTACTTC. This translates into CASSLPADASFNEQYF.

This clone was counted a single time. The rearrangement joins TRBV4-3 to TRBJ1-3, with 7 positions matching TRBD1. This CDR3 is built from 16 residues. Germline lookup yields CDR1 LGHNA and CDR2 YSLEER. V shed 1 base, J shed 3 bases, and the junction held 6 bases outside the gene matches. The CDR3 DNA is TGCGCCAGCAGCCAAGGTCCTGACAGGGATGGAAACACCATATATTTT. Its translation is CASSQGPDRDGNTIYF.

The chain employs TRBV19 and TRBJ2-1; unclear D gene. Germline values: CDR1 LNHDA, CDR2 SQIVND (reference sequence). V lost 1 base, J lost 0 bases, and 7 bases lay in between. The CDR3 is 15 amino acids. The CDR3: CASSIVGPSYNEQFF. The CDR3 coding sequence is TGTGCCAGTAGTATAGTCGGGCCCTCCTACAATGAGCAGTTCTTC.

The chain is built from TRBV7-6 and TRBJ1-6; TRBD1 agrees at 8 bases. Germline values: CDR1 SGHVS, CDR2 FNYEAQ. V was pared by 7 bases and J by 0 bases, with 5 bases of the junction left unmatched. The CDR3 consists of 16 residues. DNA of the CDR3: TGTGCCAGCACGACAGGACAGGGCTCCTATAATTCACCCCTCCACTTT. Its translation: CASTTGQGSYNSPLHF. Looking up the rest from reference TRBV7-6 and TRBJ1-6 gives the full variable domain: GAGVSQSPRYKVTKRGQDVALRCDPISGHVSLYWYRQALGQGPEFLTYFNYEAQQDKSGLPNDRFSAERPEGSISTLTIQRTEQRDSAMYRCASTTGQGSYNSPLHFGNGTRLTVT.

The CDR3 bases are TGCGCCAGCAGCCACACCCTGGAGGGGGGAGGCACTGAAGCTTTCTTT. Translating it yields CASSHTLEGGGTEAFF. The rearrangement joins TRBV4-3 to TRBJ1-1, with D maybe TRBD1 (6 bases). Trimming cost V 3 bases and J 4 bases, with 18 bases left between them. Per germline, CDR1 LGHNA and CDR2 YSLEER. CDR3 length: 16 amino acids.

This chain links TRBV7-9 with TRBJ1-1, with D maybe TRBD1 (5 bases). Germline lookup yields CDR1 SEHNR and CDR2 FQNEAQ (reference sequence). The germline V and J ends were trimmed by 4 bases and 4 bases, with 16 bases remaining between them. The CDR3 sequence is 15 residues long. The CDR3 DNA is TGTGCCAGCAGCTGGAGATCAGGGTCCGGCACTGAAGCTTTCTTT. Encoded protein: CASSWRSGSGTEAFF.

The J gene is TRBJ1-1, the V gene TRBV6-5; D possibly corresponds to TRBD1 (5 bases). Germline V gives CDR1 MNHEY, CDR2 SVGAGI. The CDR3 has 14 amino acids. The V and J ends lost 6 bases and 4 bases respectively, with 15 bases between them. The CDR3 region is CASRHWDAGTEAFF. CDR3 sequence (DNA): TGTGCCAGCAGACACTGGGACGCCGGCACTGAAGCTTTCTTT.

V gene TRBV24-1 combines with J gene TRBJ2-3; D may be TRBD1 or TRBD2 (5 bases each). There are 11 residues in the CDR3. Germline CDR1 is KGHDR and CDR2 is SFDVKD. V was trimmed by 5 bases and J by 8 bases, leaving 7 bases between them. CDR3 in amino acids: CATSGGSTQYF. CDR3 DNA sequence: TGTGCCACCAGTGGGGGGTCTACGCAGTATTTT.